The 17 T cell receptor beta chains presented below share a single source sample, sequenced in a study of CD8 T cells in Susac syndrome. A quantity of about 0.5 to 1 ug RNA underwent reverse transcription using random hexamers. MiXCR, applied by TCRdb to the immunoSEQ multiplex PCR reads, yields one record per CDR3 protein. This table has fewer than 100,000 distinct CDR3 sequences, roughly nine tenths appearing once. The specimen sequenced was CD8+ T cells from PBMCs. The receptors shown here come from a human donor with multiple sclerosis.

The rearrangement links TRBV4-3 to TRBJ1-1; D not certain. Germline CDR1 is LGHNA and CDR2 is YSLEER. The CDR3 spans 14 residues. Trimming left V 1 base short and J 6 bases short, with 12 bases between. CDR3 in amino acids: CASSQVQERAEAFF. The CDR3 DNA follows: TGCGCCAGCAGCCAAGTGCAGGAGAGGGCTGAAGCTTTCTTT.

The chain uses TRBV7-6 and TRBJ1-5; D is perhaps TRBD1 (5 bases). CDR3 size: 14 residues. In germline, CDR1 is SGHVS, CDR2 FNYEAQ. Trimming pared 5 bases from V and 11 bases from J, leaving 19 bases between. The CDR3 DNA follows: TGTGCCAGCAGCCCGTCGGGCTCCGGGGCGGCCCAGCATTTT. Residues: CASSPSGSGAAQHF.

The rearrangement joins TRBV30 to TRBJ2-5; tentatively, D is TRBD1 or TRBD2 (5 bases each). CDR3 length: 15 amino acids. V dropped 2 bases and J dropped 3 bases, with 16 bases sitting between them. Germline CDR1 reads GTSNPN; CDR2 reads SVGIG (reference sequence). CDR3 DNA: TGTGCCTGGAGTCACCAGGGACGGCTAGAAGAGACCCAGTACTTC. It codes for CAWSHQGRLEETQYF.

The chain has TRBV12-3 or TRBV12-4 and TRBJ2-5; the D gene could be TRBD1 or TRBD2 (7 bases each). Between the trimmed V and J ends, which lost 7 bases and 0 bases, there was a span of 15 bases. The CDR3 length is 15 residues. The CDR3 protein is CASMGGGLNQETQYF. CDR3 DNA sequence: TGTGCCAGCATGGGAGGGGGCCTCAACCAAGAGACCCAGTACTTC.

J is TRBJ1-2 and V is TRBV4-1; D perhaps matches TRBD1 (5 bases). The CDR3 consists of 14 residues. Germline lookup yields CDR1 MGHRA and CDR2 YSYEKL. V was cut by 0 bases and J by 5 bases, with 10 bases left in between. Here the CDR3 reads CASSQDLPGYGYTF. In nucleotides, the CDR3 is TGCGCCAGCAGCCAAGATCTGCCAGGGTATGGCTACACCTTC.

The chain employs TRBV5-1 and TRBJ1-1; 8 bases are shared with TRBD1. J was trimmed by 8 bases and V by 5 bases; bases with no gene match: 11. This CDR3 is built from 14 residues. CDR1 is SGHRS and CDR2 is YFSETQ in the germline V gene. CDR3 sequence: CASSREGGTGEAFF. The CDR3 DNA reads as TGCGCCAGCAGTCGGGAGGGCGGGACAGGCGAAGCTTTCTTT.

The gene calls are TRBV5-4 and TRBJ2-6; the match to TRBD2 covers 8 bases. Trimming removed 2 bases from V and 2 bases from J; junction bases left unmatched: 9. The CDR3 totals 18 residues. Germline CDR1 is SGHNT and CDR2 is YYREEE (reference sequence). The CDR3: CASSLGSGGFTGANVLTF. CDR3 coding DNA: TGTGCCAGCAGCTTAGGTTCGGGAGGGTTTACTGGGGCCAACGTCCTGACTTTC. Complete variable domain (other parts from reference TRBV5-4 and TRBJ2-6): ETGVTQSPTHLIKTRGQQVTLRCSSQSGHNTVSWYQQALGQGPQFIFQYYREEENGRGNFPPRFSGLQFPNYSSELNVNALELDDSALYLCASSLGSGGFTGANVLTFGAGSRLTVL.

This clonotype was observed once. V is TRBV3-1 and J is TRBJ2-4; 8 positions match TRBD2. After removal of 1 base from V and 8 bases from J, the junction contained 7 bases not matched to a gene. The CDR3 covers 15 residues. The germline V gene has CDR1 LGHDT and CDR2 YNNKEL (reference sequence). Here the CDR3 reads CASSQGAGGMDIQYF. CDR3 bases: TGTGCCAGCAGCCAAGGGGCGGGGGGTATGGACATTCAGTACTTC. The full variable domain, rest sourced from reference TRBV3-1 and TRBJ2-4, is DTAVSQTPKYLVTQMGNDKSIKCEQNLGHDTMYWYKQDSKKFLKIMFSYNNKELIINETVPNRFSPKSPDKAHLNLHINSLELGDSAVYFCASSQGAGGMDIQYFGAGTRLSVL.

The CDR3 DNA is TGTGCCAGTAGACGTATAGGGAAGGACTATGGCTACACCTTC. Translating it yields CASRRIGKDYGYTF. The chain carries TRBV19 and TRBJ1-2; unclear D gene. Germline CDR1 is LNHDA and CDR2 is SQIVND (reference sequence). CDR3 size: 14 residues. Trimming pared 6 bases from V and 3 bases from J, leaving 14 bases between.

The V and J genes are TRBV15 and TRBJ2-7, with TRBD2 identical over 8 bases. This CDR3 is 17 amino acids long. Per the germline V gene, CDR1 is LNHNV and CDR2 is YYDKDF (reference sequence). V shed 4 bases and J 0 bases; nucleotides not matched to a gene: 11. This CDR3 is CATSTRAGGVFSYEQYF. The CDR3 DNA reads TGTGCCACCAGCACCCGGGCGGGGGGAGTTTTCTCCTACGAGCAGTACTTC.

This sequence joins TRBV2 and TRBJ1-1; the match to TRBD1 covers 9 bases. Germline V gene lookup returns CDR1 SNHLY and CDR2 FYNNEI. Losses at the gene ends were 5 bases for V and 5 bases for J; bases not matched to a gene: 9. This CDR3 has 15 amino acids. In DNA, the CDR3 is TGTGCCAGCAGTCCCGGGACAGGGTCGTTGACTGAAGCTTTCTTT. Protein product: CASSPGTGSLTEAFF.

The V and J genes are TRBV27 and TRBJ1-4, with a possible D match to TRBD1 (5 bases). Trimming left V 3 bases short and J 8 bases short, with 16 bases between. CDR3 length equals 15 residues. In germline, CDR1 is MNHEY, CDR2 SMNVEV (reference sequence). Written as DNA, the CDR3 is TGTGCCAGCAGTTTCCGCATTGGGACCGCCGAAAAACTGTTTTTT. Encoded protein: CASSFRIGTAEKLFF.

The rearrangement uses TRBV12-3 or TRBV12-4 and TRBJ2-7, with TRBD2 identical over 7 bases. The CDR3 contains 12 residues. V lost 6 bases to trimming and J lost 5 bases; unmatched junction nucleotides: 4. This CDR3 reads CASSRGRDEQYF. The DNA for the CDR3 is TGTGCCAGCAGCCGGGGGAGGGACGAGCAGTACTTC.

This sequence joins TRBV27 and TRBJ2-7; tentatively, D is TRBD2 (5 bases). The V gene lost 10 bases and the J gene lost 2 bases, with 15 bases spanning the gap. The CDR3 contains 13 residues. In germline, CDR1 is MNHEY, CDR2 SMNVEV (reference sequence). The CDR3 DNA follows: TGTGCCACCCGGCTGAGGGCCCCCTACGAGCAGTACTTC. This codes for CATRLRAPYEQYF.

V usage is TRBV9 and J usage is TRBJ2-5, with 7 bases identical to TRBD2. CDR3 length equals 14 residues. V gave up 3 bases and J gave up 5 bases; unmatched junction bases: 7. The V gene's germline CDR1 is SGDLS and CDR2 YYNGEE. This chain's CDR3 is CASSAGFGGETQYF. The CDR3 DNA sequence: TGTGCCAGCAGCGCCGGGTTCGGGGGGGAGACCCAGTACTTC.

This clonotype was detected only a few times. The chain employs TRBV19 and TRBJ2-7; D may be TRBD2 (5 bases). V shed 0 bases and J shed 6 bases, with 6 bases lying between them. This CDR3 comprises 12 residues. CDR1 LNHDA and CDR2 SQIVND come from the germline V gene (reference sequence). The CDR3 protein is CASSIDGGEQYF. CDR3 nucleotides: TGTGCCAGTAGTATAGACGGAGGCGAGCAGTACTTC.

The chain has TRBV2 and TRBJ2-2; D call uncertain. This CDR3 has 16 amino acids. CDR1 SNHLY and CDR2 FYNNEI come from the germline V gene. V was cut by 3 bases and J by 0 bases, with 11 bases left in between. CDR3 sequence (DNA): TGTGCCAGCAGTGACATAGCAGTTCCGAACACCGGGGAGCTGTTTTTT. This codes for CASSDIAVPNTGELFF.